The subject of this entry is one T cell receptor (beta chain). Its antigen remains unknown. The data originate from a study of cytomegalovirus exposure and HLA in healthy donors. Study results and caveats: TCR beta V- and J-gene trimming, according to a later analysis, was linked to a missense DCLRE1C variant.

The PCR made use of 60 Vbeta and 13 Jbeta primers. Sequencing used immunoSEQ multiplex PCR; TCRdb keeps in-frame clones, though not all of them. In the table there are some 200,000 clones, 75% to 85% of which are singletons. Looked up from germline, CDR1 is MDHEN and CDR2 is SYDVKM. The CDR3 is 18 residues long. Trimming took 4 bases from V and 5 from J; bases not matched to a gene: 15. The sequence was obtained from a male donor in good health and CMV-seropositive. J is TRBJ2-7 and V is TRBV28, with 12 nucleotides matching TRBD2. What was sequenced was PBMCs. The CDR3 sequence is CASSSLAPRLAGVDEQYF. CDR3 sequence (DNA): TGTGCCAGCAGTTCGCTGGCCCCCCGACTAGCGGGAGTTGACGAGCAGTACTTC. The full variable domain, with the rest looked up from reference TRBV28 and TRBJ2-7, is DVKVTQSSRYLVKRTGEKVFLECVQDMDHENMFWYRQDPGLGLRLIYFSYDVKMKEKGDIPEGYSVSREKKERFSLILESASTNQTSMYLCASSSLAPRLAGVDEQYFGPGTRLTVT.